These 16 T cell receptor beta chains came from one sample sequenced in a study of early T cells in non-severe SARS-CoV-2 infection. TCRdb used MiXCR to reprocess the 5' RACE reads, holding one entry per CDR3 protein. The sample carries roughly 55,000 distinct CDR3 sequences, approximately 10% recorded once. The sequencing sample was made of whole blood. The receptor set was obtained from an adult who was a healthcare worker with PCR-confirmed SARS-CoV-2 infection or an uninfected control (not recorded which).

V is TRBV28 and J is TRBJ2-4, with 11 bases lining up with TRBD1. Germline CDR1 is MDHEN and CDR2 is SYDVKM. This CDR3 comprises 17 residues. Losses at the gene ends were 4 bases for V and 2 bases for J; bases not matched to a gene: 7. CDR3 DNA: TGTGCCAGCAGTTCACCGGGACAGGGGGTTTCCAAAAACATTCAGTACTTC. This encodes CASSSPGQGVSKNIQYF. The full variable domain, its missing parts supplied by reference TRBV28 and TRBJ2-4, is DVKVTQSSRYLVKRTGEKVFLECVQDMDHENMFWYRQDPGLGLRLIYFSYDVKMKEKGDIPEGYSVSREKKERFSLILESASTNQTSMYLCASSSPGQGVSKNIQYFGAGTRLSVL.

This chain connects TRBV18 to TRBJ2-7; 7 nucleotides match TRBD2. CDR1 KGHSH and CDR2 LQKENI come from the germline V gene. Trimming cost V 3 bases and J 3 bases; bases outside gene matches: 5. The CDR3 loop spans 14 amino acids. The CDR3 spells CASSPTGTNYEQYF. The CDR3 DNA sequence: TGTGCCAGCTCACCCACGGGGACTAACTACGAGCAGTACTTC.

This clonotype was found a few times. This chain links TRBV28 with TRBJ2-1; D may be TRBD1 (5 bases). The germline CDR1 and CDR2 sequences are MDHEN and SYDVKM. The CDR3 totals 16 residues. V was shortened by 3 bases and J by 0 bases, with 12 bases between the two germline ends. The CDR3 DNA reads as TGTGCCAGCAGTTTTCCAGGGTTCAGCTCCTACAATGAGCAGTTCTTC. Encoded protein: CASSFPGFSSYNEQFF.

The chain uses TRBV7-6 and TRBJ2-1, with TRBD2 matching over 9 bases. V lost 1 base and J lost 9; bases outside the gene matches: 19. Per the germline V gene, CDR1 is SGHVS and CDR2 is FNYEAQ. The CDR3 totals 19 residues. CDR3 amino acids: CASSLVGLAGFDAAGEQFF. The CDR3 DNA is TGTGCCAGCAGCTTAGTCGGTCTAGCGGGGTTTGATGCTGCAGGTGAGCAGTTCTTC.

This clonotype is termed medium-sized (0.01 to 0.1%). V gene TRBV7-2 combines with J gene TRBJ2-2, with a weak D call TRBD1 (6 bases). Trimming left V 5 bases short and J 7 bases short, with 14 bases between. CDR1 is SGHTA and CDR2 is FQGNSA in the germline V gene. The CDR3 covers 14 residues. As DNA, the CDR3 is TGTGCCAGCAGCAGAGCAGGGGTCTTCGGGGAGCTGTTTTTT. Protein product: CASSRAGVFGELFF.

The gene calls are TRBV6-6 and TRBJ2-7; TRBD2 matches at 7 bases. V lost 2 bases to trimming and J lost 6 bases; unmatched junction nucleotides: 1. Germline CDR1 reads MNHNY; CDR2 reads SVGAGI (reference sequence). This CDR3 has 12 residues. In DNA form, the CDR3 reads TGTGCCAGCAGTTACGGGGGGGGCGAGCAGTACTTC. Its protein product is CASSYGGGEQYF.

The CDR3 loop is CASSQGPGTSFEQYF. The DNA for the CDR3 is TGTGCCAGCAGCCAAGGGCCCGGGACTAGCTTCGAGCAGTACTTC. The V gene is TRBV3-1, the J gene TRBJ2-7, with TRBD2 matching over 9 bases. Trimming at V came to 1 base and at J to 6 bases, leaving 7 bases not matched to a gene. Per germline, CDR1 LGHDT and CDR2 YNNKEL (reference sequence). The CDR3 covers 15 residues.

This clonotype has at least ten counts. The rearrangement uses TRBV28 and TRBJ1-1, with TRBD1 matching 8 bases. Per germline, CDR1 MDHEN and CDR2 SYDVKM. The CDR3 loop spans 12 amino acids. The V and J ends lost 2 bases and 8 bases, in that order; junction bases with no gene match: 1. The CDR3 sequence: CASSLDRGEAFF. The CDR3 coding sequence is TGTGCCAGCAGTTTAGACAGGGGCGAAGCTTTCTTT.

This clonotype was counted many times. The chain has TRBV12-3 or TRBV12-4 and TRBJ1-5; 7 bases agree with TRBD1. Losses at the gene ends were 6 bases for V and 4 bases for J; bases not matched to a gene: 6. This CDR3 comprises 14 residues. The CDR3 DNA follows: TGTGCCAGCAGCCCCGGACAGGATAATCAGCCCCAGCATTTT. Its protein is CASSPGQDNQPQHF.

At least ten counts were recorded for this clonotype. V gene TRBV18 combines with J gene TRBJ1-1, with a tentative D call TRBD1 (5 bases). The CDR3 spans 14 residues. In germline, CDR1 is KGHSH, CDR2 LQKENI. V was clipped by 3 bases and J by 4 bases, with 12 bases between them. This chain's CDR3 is CASSPARQSTEAFF. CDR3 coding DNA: TGTGCCAGCTCACCGGCGAGACAGTCCACTGAAGCTTTCTTT. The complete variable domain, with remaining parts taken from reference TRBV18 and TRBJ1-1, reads NAGVMQNPRHLVRRRGQEARLRCSPMKGHSHVYWYRQLPEEGLKFMVYLQKENIIDESGMPKERFSAEFPKEGPSILRIQQVVRGDSAAYFCASSPARQSTEAFFGQGTRLTVV.

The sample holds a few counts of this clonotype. The CDR3 bases are TGTGCCAGCAGGGGGACTGTAGCTAACTATGGCTACACCTTC. As protein: CASRGTVANYGYTF. The gene calls are TRBV6-1 and TRBJ1-2; D perhaps matches TRBD1 (5 bases). This CDR3 region has 14 residues. CDR1 and CDR2 (germline): MNHNS, SASEGT. Trimming cost V 6 bases and J 0 bases, with 11 bases left between them.

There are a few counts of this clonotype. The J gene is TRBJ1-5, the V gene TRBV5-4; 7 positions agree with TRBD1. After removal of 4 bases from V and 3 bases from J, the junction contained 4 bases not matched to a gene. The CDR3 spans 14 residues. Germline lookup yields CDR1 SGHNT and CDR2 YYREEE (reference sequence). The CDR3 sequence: CASSPGTVNQPQHF. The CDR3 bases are TGTGCCAGCAGCCCAGGGACAGTCAATCAGCCCCAGCATTTT.

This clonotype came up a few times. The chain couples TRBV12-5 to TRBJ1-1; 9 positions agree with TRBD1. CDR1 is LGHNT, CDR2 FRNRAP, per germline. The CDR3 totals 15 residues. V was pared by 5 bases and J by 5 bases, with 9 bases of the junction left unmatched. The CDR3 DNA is TGTGCTAGTGGTCCACTGGACAGGGGTGAGACTGAAGCTTTCTTT. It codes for CASGPLDRGETEAFF.

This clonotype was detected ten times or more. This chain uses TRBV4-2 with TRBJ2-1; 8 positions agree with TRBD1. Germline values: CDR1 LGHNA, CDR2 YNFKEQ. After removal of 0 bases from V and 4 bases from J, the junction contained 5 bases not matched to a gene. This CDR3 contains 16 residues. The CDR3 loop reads CASSQDRDRLYNEQFF. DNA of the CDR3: TGTGCCAGCAGCCAAGATCGGGACAGGCTATACAATGAGCAGTTCTTC.

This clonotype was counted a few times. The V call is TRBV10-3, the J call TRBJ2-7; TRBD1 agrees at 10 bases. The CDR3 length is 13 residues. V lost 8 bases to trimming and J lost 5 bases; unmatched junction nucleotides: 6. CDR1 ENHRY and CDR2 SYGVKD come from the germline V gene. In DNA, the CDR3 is TGTGCCATCGCGTCCGGGACAGGGGACGAGCAGTACTTC. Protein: CAIASGTGDEQYF.

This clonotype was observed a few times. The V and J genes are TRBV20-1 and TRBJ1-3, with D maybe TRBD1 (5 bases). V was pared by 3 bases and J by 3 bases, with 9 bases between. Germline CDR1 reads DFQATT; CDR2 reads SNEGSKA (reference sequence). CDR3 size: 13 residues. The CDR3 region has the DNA TGCAGTGCTAGGCAGGGATTTGGAAACACCATATATTTT. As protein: CSARQGFGNTIYF.